The rows below give T cell receptor beta chains drawn from one sample of a study of naive and memory T cell subsets. In TCRdb, the UMI-ligation and nested PCR reads were re-called with MiXCR into one record per CDR3 protein. The table has approximately 90,000 distinct CDR3 sequences, approximately 11% seen once. Sequenced sample: naive CD4+ T cells from blood. Receptor source: a human donor in good health. Both conserved end residues are part of each CDR3. A D gene is named only where the DNA matches it firmly. Clone size is given for some rows only: seen once, a few or many times, or a class if the clone is expanded.

TRBD1 TRBJ2-7 TRBV27 NA TGTGCCAGCAGTCCCGGACAGGGACGGTACGAGCAGTACTTC CASSPGQGRYEQYF
TRBD1 TRBJ1-1 TRBV5-5 NA TGTGCCAGCAGCTTGAGGGCGTCAGGGGGCTCTGAAGCTTTCTTT CASSLRASGGSEAFF
NA TRBJ2-1 TRBV7-2 few TGTGCCAGCAGCTTAGAGTCCGGGGAAATGTACAATGAGCAGTTCTTC CASSLESGEMYNEQFF
NA TRBJ1-1 TRBV20-1 few TGCAGTGCTAGGGAGGGCATAAACACTGAAGCTTTCTTT CSAREGINTEAFF
NA TRBJ1-1 TRBV29-1 few TGCAGCGGTAAACAAGGGTTCGACACTGAAGCTTTCTTT CSGKQGFDTEAFF
NA TRBJ1-1 TRBV5-6 few TGTGCCAGCAGCTTGGACAGAATAAACACTGAAGCTTTCTTT CASSLDRINTEAFF
NA TRBJ2-2 TRBV20-1 few TGCAGTGCCCACAGCCTGAACACCGGGGAGCTGTTTTTT CSAHSLNTGELFF
NA TRBJ2-6 TRBV20-1 NA TGCAGTGCTAGTCATCCTGGGGCCAACGTCCTGACTTTC CSASHPGANVLTF
NA TRBJ2-5 TRBV19 many TGTGCCAGTAGTCTCCTCGGATGGGAGACCCAGTACTTC CASSLLGWETQYF
NA TRBJ1-1 TRBV7-9 NA TGTGCCAGCAGCTTAGGTACACGGACGAACACTGAAGCTTTCTTT CASSLGTRTNTEAFF
NA TRBJ1-5 TRBV5-1 few TGCGCCAGCAGCTTGGCTGGCAGGGAGGGCCAGCCCCAGCATTTT CASSLAGREGQPQHF
NA TRBJ2-2 TRBV5-1 few TGCGCCAGCAGCGCGAGGGCGGTTGGTGCCGGGGAGCTGTTTTTT CASSARAVGAGELFF
NA TRBJ1-3 TRBV14 few TGTGCCAGCAGCGCCCGGGGCCTCTCTGGAAACACCATATATTTT CASSARGLSGNTIYF
NA TRBJ2-7 TRBV18 NA TGTGCCAGCTCACCCCGGACGAGGGGCGAGCAGTACTTC CASSPRTRGEQYF
TRBD1 TRBJ1-1 TRBV7-2 NA TGTGCCAGCAGCTCACAGGGGTACACTGAAGCTTTCTTT CASSSQGYTEAFF
TRBD2 TRBJ2-3 TRBV4-2 NA TGTGCCAGCACCAGACTAGCGGGAGCCCCAGATACGCAGTATTTT CASTRLAGAPDTQYF
NA TRBJ2-7 TRBV21-1 many TGTGCCAGCAGGTCGCGCGAGCAGTACTTC CASRSREQYF
TRBD1 TRBJ2-1 TRBV27 few TGTGCCAGCAGTCCCCGACAGGGGTCGGTCAATGAGCAGTTCTTC CASSPRQGSVNEQFF
TRBD1 TRBJ1-1 TRBV7-3 NA TGTGCCAGCAGGAAAAGGACAGGGGGTGACACTGAAGCTTTCTTT CASRKRTGGDTEAFF
NA TRBJ1-1 TRBV6-6 few TGTGCCAGCAGTTACTCACCGGGGACTGAAGCTTTCTTT CASSYSPGTEAFF
TRBD2 TRBJ2-1 TRBV12-3/TRBV12-4 few TGTGCCAGCAGATTTGCTAGCGGGAATGAGCAGTTCTTC CASRFASGNEQFF
NA TRBJ1-1 TRBV29-1 NA TGCAGCGTTGAGCAGAACACTGAAGCTTTCTTT CSVEQNTEAFF